This T cell receptor beta chain was recorded in a study of shared clonotypes between healthy human individuals. Points from the study as a whole: It was observed that roughly 5.4% of naive CD4 clonotypes were shared across a handful of donors.

Turning to this clone: Its antigen is not known.

Data came from immunoSEQ multiplex PCR; TCRdb stores just in-frame clones and leaves some out. The sample yields about 2.5 million clones, 85% to 95% seen once. The V gene's germline CDR1 is MGHDK and CDR2 SYGVNS. Deletions cut 11 bases from V and 5 bases from J, with 18 bases between. The CDR3 has 13 residues. This receptor was taken from a young man in good health. Some clones in this sample may be carry-over from other donors' samples. V is TRBV25-1 and J is TRBJ1-1; perhaps TRBD1 as D (5 bases). The sample was naive CD4+ T cells from PBMCs. Subset in this sample: CD45RA+ positively selected. CDR3 DNA sequence: TGTGCCCGTCAGACAGCCGGGGGGACTGAAGCTTTCTTT. Its translation is CARQTAGGTEAFF. Combining the CDR3 with reference TRBV25-1 and TRBJ1-1 gives the whole variable domain EADIYQTPRYLVIGTGKKITLECSQTMGHDKMYWYQQDPGMELHLIHYSYGVNSTEKGDLSSESTVSRIRTEHFPLTLESARPSHTSQYLCARQTAGGTEAFFGQGTRLTVV.